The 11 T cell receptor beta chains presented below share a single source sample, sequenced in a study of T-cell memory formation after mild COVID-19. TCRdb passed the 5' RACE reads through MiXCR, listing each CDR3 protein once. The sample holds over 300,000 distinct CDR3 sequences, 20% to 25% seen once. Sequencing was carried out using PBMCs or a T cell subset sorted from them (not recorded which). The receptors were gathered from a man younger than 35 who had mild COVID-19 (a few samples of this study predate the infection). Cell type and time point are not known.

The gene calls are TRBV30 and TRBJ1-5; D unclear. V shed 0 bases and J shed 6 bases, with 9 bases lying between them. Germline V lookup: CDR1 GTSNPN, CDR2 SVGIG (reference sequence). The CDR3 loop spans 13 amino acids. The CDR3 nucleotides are TGTGCCTGGAGTGTAGGGTTGGGTCAGCCCCAGCATTTT. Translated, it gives CAWSVGLGQPQHF.

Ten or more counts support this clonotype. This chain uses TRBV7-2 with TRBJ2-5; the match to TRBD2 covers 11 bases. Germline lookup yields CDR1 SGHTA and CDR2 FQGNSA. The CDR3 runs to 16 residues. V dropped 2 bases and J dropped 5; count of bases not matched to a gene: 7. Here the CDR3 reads CASSLFLAGGGETQYF. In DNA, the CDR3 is TGTGCCAGCAGCTTATTCCTAGCGGGGGGCGGGGAGACCCAGTACTTC.

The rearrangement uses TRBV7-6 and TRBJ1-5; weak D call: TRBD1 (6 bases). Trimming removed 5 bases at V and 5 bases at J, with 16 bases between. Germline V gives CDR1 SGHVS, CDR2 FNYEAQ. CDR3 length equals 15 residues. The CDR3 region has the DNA TGTGCCAGCAGCCCAGGAGGAGGGGGGCATCAGCCCCAGCATTTT. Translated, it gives CASSPGGGGHQPQHF.

CDR3 loop: CASSLAPGGNQPQHF. The CDR3 nucleotides are TGTGCCAGCAGCTTGGCGCCAGGAGGCAATCAGCCCCAGCATTTT. The chain is built from TRBV5-6 and TRBJ1-5, with D unresolved. The CDR3 contains 15 residues. Deletions cut 0 bases from V and 2 bases from J, with 9 bases between. The germline V gene has CDR1 SGHDT and CDR2 YYEEEE.

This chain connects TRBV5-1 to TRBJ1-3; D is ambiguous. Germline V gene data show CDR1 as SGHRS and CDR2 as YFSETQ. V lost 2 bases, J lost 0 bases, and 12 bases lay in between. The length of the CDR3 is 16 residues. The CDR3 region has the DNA TGCGCCAGCAGCTTTTCCGCAGGCCCCTCTGGAAACACCATATATTTT. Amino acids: CASSFSAGPSGNTIYF.

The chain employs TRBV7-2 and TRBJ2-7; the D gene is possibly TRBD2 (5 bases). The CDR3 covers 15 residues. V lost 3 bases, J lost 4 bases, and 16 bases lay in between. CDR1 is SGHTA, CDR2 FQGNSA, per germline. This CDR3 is CASSLSGIMAYEQYF. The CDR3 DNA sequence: TGTGCCAGCAGCTTGAGCGGCATCATGGCTTACGAGCAGTACTTC. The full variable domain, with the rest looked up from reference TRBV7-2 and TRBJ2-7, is GAGVSQSPSNKVTEKGKDVELRCDPISGHTALYWYRQSLGQGLEFLIYFQGNSAPDKSGLPSDRFSAERTGGSVSTLTIQRTQQEDSAVYLCASSLSGIMAYEQYFGPGTRLTVT.

In DNA form, the CDR3 reads TGCAGTGGGAACCCGGGCGCGAATTCACCCCTCCACTTT. It encodes CSGNPGANSPLHF. The chain is built from TRBV20-1 and TRBJ1-6; D uncertain. Trimming took 7 bases from V and 7 from J, leaving 14 bases between them. The CDR3 is 13 amino acids. Germline V gives CDR1 DFQATT, CDR2 SNEGSKA (reference sequence).

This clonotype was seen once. CDR3 sequence: CATSDGGWEETQYF. DNA of the CDR3: TGTGCCACCAGTGATGGAGGATGGGAGGAGACCCAGTACTTC. This chain connects TRBV24-1 to TRBJ2-5; the D gene is possibly TRBD2 (5 bases). The V gene's germline CDR1 is KGHDR and CDR2 SFDVKD. This CDR3 spans 14 amino acids. V lost 3 bases, J lost 5 bases, and 12 bases lay in between.

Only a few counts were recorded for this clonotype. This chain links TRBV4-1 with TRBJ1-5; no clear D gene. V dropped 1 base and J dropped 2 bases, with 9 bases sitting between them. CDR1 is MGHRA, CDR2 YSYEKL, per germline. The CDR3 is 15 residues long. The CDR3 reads CASSQGRQRNQPQHF. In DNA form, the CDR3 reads TGCGCCAGCAGCCAAGGGCGTCAGCGCAATCAGCCCCAGCATTTT.

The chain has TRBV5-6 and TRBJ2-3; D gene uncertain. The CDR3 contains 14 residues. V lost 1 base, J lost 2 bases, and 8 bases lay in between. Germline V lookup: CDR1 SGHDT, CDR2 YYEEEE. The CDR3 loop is CASSLNVDTDTQYF. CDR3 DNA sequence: TGTGCCAGCAGCTTGAATGTTGACACAGATACGCAGTATTTT.

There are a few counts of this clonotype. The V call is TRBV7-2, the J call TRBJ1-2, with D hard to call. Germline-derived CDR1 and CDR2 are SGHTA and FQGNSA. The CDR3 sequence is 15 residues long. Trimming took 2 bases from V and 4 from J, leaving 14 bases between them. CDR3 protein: CASSLSVVGAYGYTF. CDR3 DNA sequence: TGTGCCAGCAGCTTATCCGTAGTGGGAGCCTATGGCTACACCTTC.